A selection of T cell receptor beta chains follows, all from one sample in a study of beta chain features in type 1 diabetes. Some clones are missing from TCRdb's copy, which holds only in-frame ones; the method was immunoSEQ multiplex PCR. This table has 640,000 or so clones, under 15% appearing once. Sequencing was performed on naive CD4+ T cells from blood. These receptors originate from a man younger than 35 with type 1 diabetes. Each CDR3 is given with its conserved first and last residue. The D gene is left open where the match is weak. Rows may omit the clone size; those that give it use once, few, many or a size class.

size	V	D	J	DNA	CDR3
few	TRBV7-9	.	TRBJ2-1	TGTGCCAGCAGCTCAATGGATAATGAGCAGTTCTTC	CASSSMDNEQFF
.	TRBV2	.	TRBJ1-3	TGTGCCAGCAGTGTGGCCGCGGAAAACACCATATATTTT	CASSVAAENTIYF
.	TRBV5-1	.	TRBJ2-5	TGCGCCAGCAGCCCGGACAATGGGGGGACCCAGTACTTC	CASSPDNGGTQYF
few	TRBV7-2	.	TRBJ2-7	TGTGCCAGCAGCAAGACAGAGACTTACGAGCAGTACTTC	CASSKTETYEQYF
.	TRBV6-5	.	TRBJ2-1	TGTGCCAGCAGCCGGGACAAGCCAGTCAGTAATGAGCAGTTCTTC	CASSRDKPVSNEQFF
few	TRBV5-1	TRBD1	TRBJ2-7	TGCGCCAGCAGCCAGGGACAGGGGAACCCCCACGAGCAGTACTTC	CASSQGQGNPHEQYF
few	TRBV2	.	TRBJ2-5	TGTGCCAGCAGGGCCGGGGAGACCCAGTACTTC	CASRAGETQYF
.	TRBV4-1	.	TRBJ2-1	TGCGCCAGCAGCCCGGGGGCGTACAATGAGCAGTTCTTC	CASSPGAYNEQFF
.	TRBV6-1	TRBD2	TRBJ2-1	TGTGCCAGCAGTGAAGGGCTAGCGGGCACGAGAGAGCAGTTCTTC	CASSEGLAGTREQFF
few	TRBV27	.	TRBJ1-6	TGTGCCAGCAGTTTAAGAGGGTCTAATTCACCCCTCCACTTT	CASSLRGSNSPLHF
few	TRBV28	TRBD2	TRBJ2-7	TGTGCCAGCAGTAGAAGCGGGGGGGCCCCCGAGCAGTACTTC	CASSRSGGAPEQYF
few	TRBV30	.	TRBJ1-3	TGTGCCTGGAATTCTGGAAACACCATATATTTT	CAWNSGNTIYF
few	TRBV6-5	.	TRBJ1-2	TGTGCCAGCAGTTACTCGTCAGAGCCTAACTATGGCTACACCTTC	CASSYSSEPNYGYTF
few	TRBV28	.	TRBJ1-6	TGTGCCAGCAGCGCACCGGGCACAGGGTCCCCGAGCACCCTCCACTTT	CASSAPGTGSPSTLHF
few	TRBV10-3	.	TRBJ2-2	TGTGCCACCAGAGGCGGGGAAGGGACCGGGGAGCTGTTTTTT	CATRGGEGTGELFF
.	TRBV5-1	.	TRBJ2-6	TGCGCCAGCAGCGTTTCCGCCCTCTCTGGGGCCAACGTCCTGACTTTC	CASSVSALSGANVLTF
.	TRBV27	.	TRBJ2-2	TGTGCCAGCAGTAACTGGGAACGGGCAGAAAGGACCGGGGAGCTGTTTTTT	CASSNWERAERTGELFF
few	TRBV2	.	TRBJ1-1	TGTGCCAGCGCGAAGCCTGAAGCTTTCTTT	CASAKPEAFF
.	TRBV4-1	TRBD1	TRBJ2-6	TGCGCCAGCAGCCAAGTGGTTGCCGGGACAGTATTAACGGGGGCCAACGTCCTGACTTTC	CASSQVVAGTVLTGANVLTF
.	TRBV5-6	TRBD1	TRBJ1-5	TGTGCCAGCAGCCGGGGACAGGGCGGCCAGCCCCAGCATTTT	CASSRGQGGQPQHF
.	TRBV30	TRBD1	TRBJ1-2	TGTGCCTGGAGTAGGGGGACAGGGAGCGATGGCTACACCTTC	CAWSRGTGSDGYTF
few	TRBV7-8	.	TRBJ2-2	TGTGCCAGCAGGTTGGACCCCGGGGGGGAGCTGTTTTTT	CASRLDPGGELFF
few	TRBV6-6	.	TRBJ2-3	TGTGCCAGCAGTTATCGAAAAAGGGGGAATACGCAGTATTTT	CASSYRKRGNTQYF